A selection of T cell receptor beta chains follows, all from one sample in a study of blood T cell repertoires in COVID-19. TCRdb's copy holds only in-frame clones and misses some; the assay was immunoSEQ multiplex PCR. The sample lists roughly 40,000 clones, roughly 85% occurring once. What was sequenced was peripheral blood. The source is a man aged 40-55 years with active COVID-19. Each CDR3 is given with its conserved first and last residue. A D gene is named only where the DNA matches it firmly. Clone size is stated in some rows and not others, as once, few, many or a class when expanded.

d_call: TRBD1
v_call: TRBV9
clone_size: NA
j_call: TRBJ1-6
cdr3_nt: TGTGCCAGCAGCGCGGGACAGGGGATAGGTTCACCCCTCCACTTT
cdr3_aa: CASSAGQGIGSPLHF

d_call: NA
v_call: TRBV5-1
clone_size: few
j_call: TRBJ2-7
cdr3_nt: TGCGCCAGAGGACAGCGCACCTACGAGCAGTACTTC
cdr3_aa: CARGQRTYEQYF

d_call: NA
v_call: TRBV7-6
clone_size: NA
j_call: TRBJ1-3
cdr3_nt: TGTGCCAGCAGCTTAGAAAGTTCAGGGGGAAACACCATATATTTT
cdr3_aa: CASSLESSGGNTIYF

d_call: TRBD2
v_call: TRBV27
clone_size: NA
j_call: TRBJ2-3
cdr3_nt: TGTGCCAGCAGTCTACCGGGACTAGCGGCCGTCTTT
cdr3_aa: CASSLPGLAAVF

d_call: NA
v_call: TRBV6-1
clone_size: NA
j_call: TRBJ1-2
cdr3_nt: TGTGCCAGCAGTGAGGGCAGGGGCGGTGGCTACACCTTC
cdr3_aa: CASSEGRGGGYTF

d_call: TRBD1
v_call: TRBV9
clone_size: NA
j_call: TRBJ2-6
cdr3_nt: TGTGCCAGCAGCGTAGCGGGACAGGGGTCCGGGGCCAACGTCCTGACTTTC
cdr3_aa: CASSVAGQGSGANVLTF

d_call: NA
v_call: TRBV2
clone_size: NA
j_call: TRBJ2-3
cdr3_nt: TGTGCCAGCACCGCTGGGGTAGGGGACAATCCAGATACGCAGTATTTT
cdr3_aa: CASTAGVGDNPDTQYF

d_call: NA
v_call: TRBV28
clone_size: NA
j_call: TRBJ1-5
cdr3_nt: TGTGCCAGCACTTTATCTCTTAGCAATCAGCCCCAGCATTTT
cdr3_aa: CASTLSLSNQPQHF

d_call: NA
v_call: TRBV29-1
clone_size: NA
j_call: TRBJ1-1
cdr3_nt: TGCAGCGTTGACGCGAGAACTGAAGCTTTCTTT
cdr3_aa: CSVDARTEAFF

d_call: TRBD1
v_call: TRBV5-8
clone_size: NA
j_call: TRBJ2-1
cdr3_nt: TGTGCCAGCAGCACCGGGACAGGGTCCTACAATGAGCAGTTCTTC
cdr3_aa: CASSTGTGSYNEQFF

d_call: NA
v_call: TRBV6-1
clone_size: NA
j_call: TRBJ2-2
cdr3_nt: TGTGCCAGCAGTGAGAGTTTGGCCCCGAGGAGTTCCGGGGAGCTGTTTTTT
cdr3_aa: CASSESLAPRSSGELFF

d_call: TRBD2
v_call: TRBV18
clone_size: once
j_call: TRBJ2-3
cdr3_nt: TGTGCCAGCTCACCCGGACTAGACCGCACAGATACGCAGTATTTT
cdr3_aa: CASSPGLDRTDTQYF

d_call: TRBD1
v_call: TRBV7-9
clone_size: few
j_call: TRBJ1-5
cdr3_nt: TGTGCCAGCACCTCGGACACAGGGGCTTTCGGTCAGCCCCAGCATTTT
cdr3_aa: CASTSDTGAFGQPQHF

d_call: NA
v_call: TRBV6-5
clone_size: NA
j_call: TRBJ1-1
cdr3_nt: TGTGCCAGCAGTTACGGTTTCGGGGCTGAAGCTTTCTTT
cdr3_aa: CASSYGFGAEAFF

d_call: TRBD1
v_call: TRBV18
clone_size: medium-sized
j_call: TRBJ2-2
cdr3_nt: TGTGCCAGCGCCCGAGAGGGACAGGGGGCGACCGGGGAGCTGTTTTTT
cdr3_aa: CASAREGQGATGELFF

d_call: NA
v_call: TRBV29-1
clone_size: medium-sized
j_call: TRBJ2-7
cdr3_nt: TGCAGCGTTGAAATCAGTCTCTACGAGCAGTACTTC
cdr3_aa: CSVEISLYEQYF

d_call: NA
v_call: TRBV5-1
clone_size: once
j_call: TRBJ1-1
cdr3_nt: TGCGCCAGCAGCTTGGTGGGGGCGCGGAGCACTGAAGCTTTCTTT
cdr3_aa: CASSLVGARSTEAFF

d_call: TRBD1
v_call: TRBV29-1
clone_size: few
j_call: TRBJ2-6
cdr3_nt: TGCAGCGTCCTTACACAGGGGGTGTTAAGCTCTGGGGCCAACGTCCTGACTTTC
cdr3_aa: CSVLTQGVLSSGANVLTF

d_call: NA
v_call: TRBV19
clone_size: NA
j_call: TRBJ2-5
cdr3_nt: TGTGCCAGTAGTATTGGGAGCGGAAGGTACCAAGAGACCCAGTACTTC
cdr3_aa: CASSIGSGRYQETQYF

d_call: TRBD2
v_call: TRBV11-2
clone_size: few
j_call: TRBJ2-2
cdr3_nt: TGTGCCAGCAGTAAACTAGCGGGAAGGGACACCGGGGAGCTGTTTTTT
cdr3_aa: CASSKLAGRDTGELFF

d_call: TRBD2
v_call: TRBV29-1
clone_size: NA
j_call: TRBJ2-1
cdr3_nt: TGCAGCGTTGCCGGTGAGCGGGAGGGTGAGCAGTTCTTC
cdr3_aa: CSVAGEREGEQFF

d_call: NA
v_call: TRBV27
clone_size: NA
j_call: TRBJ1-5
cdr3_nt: TGTGCCAGCAGTACAGGGAATCAGCCCCAGCATTTT
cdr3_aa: CASSTGNQPQHF

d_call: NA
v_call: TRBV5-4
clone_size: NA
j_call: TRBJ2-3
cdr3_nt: TGTGCCAGCCAACGGGAAAGCACAGATACGCAGTATTTT
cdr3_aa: CASQRESTDTQYF

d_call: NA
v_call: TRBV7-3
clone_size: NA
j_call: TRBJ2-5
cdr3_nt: TGTGCCAGCAGCTTGGCGGGAAACCAAGAGACCCAGTACTTC
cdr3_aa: CASSLAGNQETQYF

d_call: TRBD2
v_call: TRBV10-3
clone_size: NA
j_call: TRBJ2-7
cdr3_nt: TGTGCCATCAGTGATGGGGGGAGGGCCCCATACGAGCAGTACTTC
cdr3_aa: CAISDGGRAPYEQYF

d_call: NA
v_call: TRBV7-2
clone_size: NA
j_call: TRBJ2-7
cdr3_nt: TGTGCCAGCAGCTTAAGGAGCGAGTGGGGCCACGAGCAGTACTTC
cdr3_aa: CASSLRSEWGHEQYF

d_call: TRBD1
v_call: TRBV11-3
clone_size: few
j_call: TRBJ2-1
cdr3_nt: TGTGCCAGCAGCGGACCGGGACAGAGCAAATATGAGCAGTTCTTC
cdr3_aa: CASSGPGQSKYEQFF

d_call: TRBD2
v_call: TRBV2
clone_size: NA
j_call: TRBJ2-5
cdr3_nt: TGTGCCAGCAGCCCGGGACTAGCGGACTTC
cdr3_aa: CASSPGLADF

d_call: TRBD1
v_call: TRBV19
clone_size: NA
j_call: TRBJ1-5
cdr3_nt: TGTGCCAGTAGTTATAACAGGGGGGTGCATCAGCCCCAGCATTTT
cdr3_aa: CASSYNRGVHQPQHF

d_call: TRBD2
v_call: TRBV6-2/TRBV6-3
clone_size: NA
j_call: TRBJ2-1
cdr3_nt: TGTGCCAGCAGTTCCCCGCCAGGCGGGAGGGTGGGCAATGAGCAGTTCTTC
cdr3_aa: CASSSPPGGRVGNEQFF

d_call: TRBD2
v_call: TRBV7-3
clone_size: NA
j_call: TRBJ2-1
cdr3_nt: TGTGCCAGCAGCTTAGAAGCGGGAGGCTCCAATGAGCAGTTCTTC
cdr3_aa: CASSLEAGGSNEQFF

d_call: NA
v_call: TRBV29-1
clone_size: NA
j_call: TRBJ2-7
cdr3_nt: TGCAGCGTTGAGGGCAGCCAGACCTCCTACGAGCAGTACTTC
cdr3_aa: CSVEGSQTSYEQYF

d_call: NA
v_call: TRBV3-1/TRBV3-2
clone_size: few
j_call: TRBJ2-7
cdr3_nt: TGTGCCAGCAGCCAACAGTCCGACTCGACTACCTACGAGCAGTACTTC
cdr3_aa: CASSQQSDSTTYEQYF